The rows below give T cell receptor beta chains drawn from one sample of a study of T-cell reconstitution after alpha-beta-depleted transplantation in children. TCRdb called the PCR reads again in MiXCR, with one record for every CDR3 protein. The sample shows 250,000 to 350,000 distinct CDR3 sequences, approximately 23% of them seen only once. Sample: PBMCs, mostly from graft donor cells, taken 180 days after TCRalphabeta/CD19-depleted stem cell transplant. These receptors were obtained from a male patient between 5 and 17 years old who had a stem cell transplant for acute lymphoblastic leukemia, so the T cells may come from the graft donor. Each CDR3 is given with its conserved first and last residue. A D gene is named only where the DNA matches it firmly. Only part of the rows carry a size: once, few, many, or a class if the clone is expanded.

TRBV29-1	few	NA	TRBJ2-5	CSVEEYGQETQYF	TGCAGCGTTGAAGAGTACGGGCAAGAGACCCAGTACTTC
TRBV5-1	few	NA	TRBJ2-4	CASSLETVGIQYF	TGCGCCAGCAGCTTGGAGACAGTAGGCATTCAGTACTTC
TRBV9	NA	NA	TRBJ2-7	CASSVGGVLSYEQYF	TGTGCCAGCAGCGTAGGCGGGGTCCTCTCCTACGAGCAGTACTTC
TRBV5-1	many	TRBD2	TRBJ2-7	CASSLVIAGPSGQYF	TGCGCCAGCAGCTTGGTAATAGCGGGACCGTCCGGGCAGTACTTC
TRBV5-1	many	TRBD1	TRBJ2-5	CASSWSTGVTRETQYF	TGCGCCAGCAGCTGGTCGACAGGGGTCACCCGTGAGACCCAGTACTTC
TRBV20-1	NA	NA	TRBJ1-1	CSATPRGGLNTEAFF	TGCAGTGCTACCCCCCGGGGGGGCTTGAACACTGAAGCTTTCTTT
TRBV5-6	few	TRBD2	TRBJ2-3	CASSLIKGALAGGLQGTDTQYF	TGTGCCAGCAGCTTGATCAAGGGGGCTCTAGCGGGAGGTCTGCAGGGGACAGATACGCAGTATTTT
TRBV6-5	few	NA	TRBJ2-7	CASSYGRFYEQYF	TGTGCCAGCAGTTACGGGAGATTCTACGAGCAGTACTTC
TRBV27	NA	NA	TRBJ1-2	CASSLMGPGAGYTF	TGTGCCAGCAGTTTAATGGGACCTGGCGCTGGCTACACCTTC
TRBV7-9	NA	NA	TRBJ2-1	CASSPPSRNEQFF	TGTGCCAGCAGCCCCCCGTCTCGCAATGAGCAGTTCTTC
TRBV12-3/TRBV12-4	few	NA	TRBJ2-7	CASSPTTGLLSEQYF	TGTGCCAGCAGCCCGACCACCGGGCTCCTCTCCGAGCAGTACTTC
TRBV4-1	few	NA	TRBJ1-2	CASSPTGLDYGYTF	TGCGCCAGCAGCCCGACAGGTTTGGACTATGGCTACACCTTC
TRBV19	NA	NA	TRBJ2-1	CASRPGQPYNEQFF	TGTGCCAGTAGGCCAGGGCAGCCCTACAATGAGCAGTTCTTC
TRBV7-3	few	TRBD1	TRBJ2-7	CASSFDREGEQYF	TGTGCCAGCAGCTTCGACAGGGAAGGGGAGCAGTACTTC
TRBV6-5	NA	TRBD2	TRBJ2-5	CASSYWGIRPSGRGETQYF	TGTGCCAGCAGTTACTGGGGGATTCGACCTAGCGGGAGAGGGGAGACCCAGTACTTC
TRBV21-1	few	NA	TRBJ1-1	CASSKSGGGRRTEAFF	TGTGCCAGCAGCAAATCGGGTGGTGGAAGGAGGACTGAAGCTTTCTTT
TRBV7-9	few	TRBD1	TRBJ2-7	CASSVPDRVGAYEQYF	TGTGCCAGCAGCGTCCCGGACAGGGTAGGGGCCTACGAGCAGTACTTC
TRBV20-1	few	NA	TRBJ2-3	CSGQTQAEDTQYF	TGCAGTGGTCAGACACAGGCCGAAGATACGCAGTATTTT
TRBV27	NA	NA	TRBJ2-5	CASTAGGPETQYF	TGTGCCAGCACCGCCGGAGGTCCGGAGACCCAGTACTTC
TRBV20-1	many	NA	TRBJ2-7	CSAREWSYEQYF	TGCAGTGCTCGTGAATGGTCCTACGAGCAGTACTTC
TRBV3-1	few	NA	TRBJ1-4	CASSQDVRSNEKLFF	TGTGCCAGCAGCCAAGATGTCAGGAGTAATGAAAAACTGTTTTTT
TRBV6-5	NA	NA	TRBJ2-5	CASRLRTWGETQYF	TGTGCCAGCAGATTAAGAACTTGGGGGGAGACCCAGTACTTC
TRBV5-5	NA	TRBD1	TRBJ1-2	CASSLGPGTGRGYTF	TGTGCCAGCAGCTTGGGGCCCGGGACAGGTCGTGGCTACACCTTC
TRBV5-1	NA	TRBD1	TRBJ2-5	CASSRTGGEVKTQYF	TGCGCCAGCAGCAGGACAGGAGGTGAGGTCAAGACCCAGTACTTC
TRBV20-1	NA	NA	TRBJ2-7	CSASSGLIGYEQYF	TGCAGTGCTAGCTCCGGACTTATTGGGTACGAGCAGTACTTC
TRBV4-1	few	NA	TRBJ2-7	CASSPYYSYEQYF	TGCGCCAGCAGCCCCTACTACTCCTACGAGCAGTACTTC
TRBV6-5	NA	NA	TRBJ2-3	CASSYSAESVTDTQYF	TGTGCCAGCAGTTACTCGGCGGAATCAGTCACAGATACGCAGTATTTT
TRBV25-1	few	NA	TRBJ2-2	CASSVEWIGELFF	TGTGCCAGCAGTGTCGAGTGGATCGGGGAGCTGTTTTTT
TRBV14	few	NA	TRBJ2-7	CASSPQSETPYEQYF	TGTGCCAGCAGCCCACAATCCGAGACCCCCTACGAGCAGTACTTC
TRBV20-1	few	TRBD1	TRBJ2-2	CSAKTGSTGELFF	TGCAGTGCTAAGACAGGGAGCACCGGGGAGCTGTTTTTT